The T cell receptor beta chain under discussion was sequenced for a study of blood T cell repertoires in COVID-19. In the study's own analysis: The assay estimated nucleated cells by amplifying reference gene primers. Measured with immunoSEQ multiplex PCR; TCRdb has only the in-frame clones, and not every one. V, J and clone size were drawn from that table, and D and trimming were deduced from the DNA. The table lists some 350,000 clones, roughly 86% of them singletons. Germline CDR1 and CDR2: SGHTA and FQGTGA. This CDR3 has 13 residues. With 4 bases removed from V and 5 bases from J, the gap between germline ends came to 11 bases.

Sequencing was carried out using peripheral blood. The chain is built from TRBV7-3 and TRBJ2-5; a possible D gene is TRBD1 (6 bases). This receptor was identified in a human donor in a cohort sampled during active COVID-19. The CDR3 nucleotides are TGTGCCAGCAGCTATCAGGGGTGGGAGACCCAGTACTTC. Translating gives CASSYQGWETQYF.